The 3 T cell receptor beta chains listed next were all sequenced from one sample in a study of blood T cell repertoires in COVID-19. TCRdb's table, derived via immunoSEQ multiplex PCR, lists solely in-frame clones and lacks some. The sample consists of about 50,000 clones, 80% to 95% of them appearing once. Sequencing was performed on peripheral blood. The receptor set was obtained from a man in his forties or fifties with active COVID-19.

V is TRBV18 and J is TRBJ2-5; D uncertain. Trimming removed 5 bases at V and 1 base at J, with 8 bases between. CDR3 length: 13 amino acids. Germline assignment: CDR1 KGHSH and CDR2 LQKENI. CDR3 DNA: TGTGCCAGCTCATCCGACACCCAAGAGACCCAGTACTTC. This sequence encodes CASSSDTQETQYF.

The CDR3 nucleotides are TGTGCCAGCAGGAAGTACATGAACACTGAAGCTTTCTTT. Translation: CASRKYMNTEAFF. The chain is built from TRBV27 and TRBJ1-1, with D unclear. Germline CDR1 and CDR2: MNHEY and SMNVEV (reference sequence). Trimming left V 6 bases short and J 0 bases short, with 8 bases between. The CDR3 has 13 amino acids.

The gene calls are TRBV10-3 and TRBJ1-2; 9 bases are shared with TRBD1. This CDR3 comprises 13 residues. Trimming took 5 bases from V and 5 from J; bases not matched to a gene: 3. Per germline, CDR1 ENHRY and CDR2 SYGVKD. The CDR3 nucleotides read TGTGCCATCAGTCGACAGGGGGGTTATGGCTACACCTTC. It encodes CAISRQGGYGYTF.